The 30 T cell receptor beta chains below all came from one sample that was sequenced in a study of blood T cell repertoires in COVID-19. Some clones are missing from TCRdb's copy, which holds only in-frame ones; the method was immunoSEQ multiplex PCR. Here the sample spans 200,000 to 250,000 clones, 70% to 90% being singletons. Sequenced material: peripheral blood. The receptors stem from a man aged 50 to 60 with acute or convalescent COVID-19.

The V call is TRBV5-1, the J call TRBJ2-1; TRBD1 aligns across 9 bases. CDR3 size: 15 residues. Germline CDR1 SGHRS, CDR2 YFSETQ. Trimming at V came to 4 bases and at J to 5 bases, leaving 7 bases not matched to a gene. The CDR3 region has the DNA TGCGCCAGCAGCCCCCGGGACAGGGCGAACAATGAGCAGTTCTTC. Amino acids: CASSPRDRANNEQFF.

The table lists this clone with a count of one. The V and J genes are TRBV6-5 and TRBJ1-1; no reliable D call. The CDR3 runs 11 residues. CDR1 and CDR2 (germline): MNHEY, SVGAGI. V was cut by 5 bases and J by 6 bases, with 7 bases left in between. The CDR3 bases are TGTGCCAGCAGTCCTGTCGCTGAAGCTTTCTTT. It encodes CASSPVAEAFF.

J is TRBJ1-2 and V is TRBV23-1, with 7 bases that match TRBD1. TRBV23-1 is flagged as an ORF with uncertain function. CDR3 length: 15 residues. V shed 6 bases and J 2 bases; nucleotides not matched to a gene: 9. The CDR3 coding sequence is TGCGCCAGCAGGGAACCGGGACAGATAAACTATGGCTACACCTTC. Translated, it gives CASREPGQINYGYTF.

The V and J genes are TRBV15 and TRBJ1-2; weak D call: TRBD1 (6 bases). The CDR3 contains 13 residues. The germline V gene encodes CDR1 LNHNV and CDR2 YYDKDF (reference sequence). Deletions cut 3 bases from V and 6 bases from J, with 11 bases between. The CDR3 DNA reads TGTGCCACCAGCAGGCAGGGGAGAGATGGCTACACCTTC. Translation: CATSRQGRDGYTF.

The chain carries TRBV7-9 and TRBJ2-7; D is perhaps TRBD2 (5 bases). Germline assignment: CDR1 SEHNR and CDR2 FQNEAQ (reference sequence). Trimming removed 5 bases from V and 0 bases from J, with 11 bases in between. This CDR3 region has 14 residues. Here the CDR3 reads CASSAGIYSYEQYF. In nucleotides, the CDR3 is TGTGCCAGCAGCGCGGGTATCTACTCCTACGAGCAGTACTTC. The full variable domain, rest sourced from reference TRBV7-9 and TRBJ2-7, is DTGVSQNPRHKITKRGQNVTFRCDPISEHNRLYWYRQTLGQGPEFLTYFQNEAQLEKSRLLSDRFSAERPKGSFSTLEIQRTEQGDSAMYLCASSAGIYSYEQYFGPGTRLTVT.

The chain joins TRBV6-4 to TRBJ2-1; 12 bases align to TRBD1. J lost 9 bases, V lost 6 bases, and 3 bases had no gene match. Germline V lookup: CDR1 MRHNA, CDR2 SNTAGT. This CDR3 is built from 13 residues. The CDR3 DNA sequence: TGTGCCAGCAGCGGGACAGGGGGCACTGAGCAGTTCTTC. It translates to CASSGTGGTEQFF.

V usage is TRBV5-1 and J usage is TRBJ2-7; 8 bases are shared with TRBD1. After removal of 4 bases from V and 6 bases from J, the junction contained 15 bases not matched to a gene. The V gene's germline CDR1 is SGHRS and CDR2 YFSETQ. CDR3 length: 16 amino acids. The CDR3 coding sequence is TGCGCCAGCAGCACCGACCAAGGACAGGGCCTCCGCGAGCAGTACTTC. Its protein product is CASSTDQGQGLREQYF.

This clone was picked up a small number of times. The CDR3 sequence is CASSRVGTLGTEAFF. CDR3 coding DNA: TGTGCCAGCAGCCGGGTGGGGACACTGGGCACTGAAGCTTTCTTT. The rearrangement uses TRBV3-1 (or the pseudogene TRBV3-2) and TRBJ1-1; D is possibly TRBD1 (6 bases). This CDR3 has 15 amino acids. In germline, CDR1 is LGHDT, CDR2 YNNKEL (reference sequence). Trimming took 4 bases from V and 4 from J, leaving 16 bases between them.

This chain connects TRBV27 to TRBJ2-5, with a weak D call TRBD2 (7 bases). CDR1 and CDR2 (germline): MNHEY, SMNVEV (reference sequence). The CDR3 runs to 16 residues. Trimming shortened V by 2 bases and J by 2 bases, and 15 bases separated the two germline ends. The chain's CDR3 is CASSLGGGGQQETQYF. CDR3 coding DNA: TGTGCCAGCAGTTTAGGGGGCGGGGGTCAACAAGAGACCCAGTACTTC.

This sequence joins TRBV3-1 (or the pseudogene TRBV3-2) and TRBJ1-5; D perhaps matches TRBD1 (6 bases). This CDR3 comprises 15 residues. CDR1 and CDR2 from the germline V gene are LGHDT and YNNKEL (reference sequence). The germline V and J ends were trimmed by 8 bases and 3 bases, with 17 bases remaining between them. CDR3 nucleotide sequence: TGTGCCAGCTCCCGTGGGGTGGGGGCCAATCAGCCCCAGCATTTT. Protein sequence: CASSRGVGANQPQHF.

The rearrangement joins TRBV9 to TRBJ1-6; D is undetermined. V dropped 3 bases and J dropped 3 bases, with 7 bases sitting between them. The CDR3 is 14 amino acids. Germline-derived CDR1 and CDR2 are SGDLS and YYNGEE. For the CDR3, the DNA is TGTGCCAGCAGCGCCGACTACTATAATTCACCCCTCCACTTT. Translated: CASSADYYNSPLHF.

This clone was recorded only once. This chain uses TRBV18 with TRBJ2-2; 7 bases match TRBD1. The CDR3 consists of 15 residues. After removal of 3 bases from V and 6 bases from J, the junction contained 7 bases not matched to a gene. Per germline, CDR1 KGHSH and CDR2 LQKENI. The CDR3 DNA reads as TGTGCCAGCTCACCGACGCAGGGGGTAGCCGGGGAGCTGTTTTTT. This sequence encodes CASSPTQGVAGELFF.

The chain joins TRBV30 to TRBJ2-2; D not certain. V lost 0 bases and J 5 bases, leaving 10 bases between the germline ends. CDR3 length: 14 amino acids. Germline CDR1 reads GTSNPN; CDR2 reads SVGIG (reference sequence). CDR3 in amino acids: CAWSVLHLTGELFF. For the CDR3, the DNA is TGTGCCTGGAGTGTACTACATCTAACCGGGGAGCTGTTTTTT.

CDR3 DNA: TGTGCCAGCAGCGTAGGATGGCTAGACAGCTCCTACAATGAGCAGTTCTTC. The encoded protein is CASSVGWLDSSYNEQFF. This chain joins TRBV9 and TRBJ2-1, with a weak D call TRBD1 (5 bases). CDR3 length: 17 residues. Germline CDR1 reads SGDLS; CDR2 reads YYNGEE. The V end was cut by 0 bases, the J end by 0 bases, with 13 bases between. Together with reference TRBV9 and TRBJ2-1, the CDR3 gives the full variable domain: DSGVTQTPKHLITATGQRVTLRCSPRSGDLSVYWYQQSLDQGLQFLIQYYNGEERAKGNILERFSAQQFPDLHSELNLSSLELGDSALYFCASSVGWLDSSYNEQFFGPGTRLTVL.

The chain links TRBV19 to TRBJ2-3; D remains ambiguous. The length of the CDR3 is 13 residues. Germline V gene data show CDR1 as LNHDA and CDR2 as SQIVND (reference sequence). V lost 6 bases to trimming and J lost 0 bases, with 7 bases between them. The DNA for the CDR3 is TGTGCCAGTAGGAGCCCTAGCACAGATACGCAGTATTTT. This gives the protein CASRSPSTDTQYF. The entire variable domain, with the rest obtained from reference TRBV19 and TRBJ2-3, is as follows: DGGITQSPKYLFRKEGQNVTLSCEQNLNHDAMYWYRQDPGQGLRLIYYSQIVNDFQKGDIAEGYSVSREKKESFPLTVTSAQKNPTAFYLCASRSPSTDTQYFGPGTRLTVL.

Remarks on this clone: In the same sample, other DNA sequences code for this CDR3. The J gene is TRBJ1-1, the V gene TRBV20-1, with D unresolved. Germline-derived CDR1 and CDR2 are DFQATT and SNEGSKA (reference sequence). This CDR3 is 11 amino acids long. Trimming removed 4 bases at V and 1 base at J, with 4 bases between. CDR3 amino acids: CSATGNTEAFF. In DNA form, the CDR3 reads TGCAGTGCTACCGGGAACACTGAAGCTTTCTTT.

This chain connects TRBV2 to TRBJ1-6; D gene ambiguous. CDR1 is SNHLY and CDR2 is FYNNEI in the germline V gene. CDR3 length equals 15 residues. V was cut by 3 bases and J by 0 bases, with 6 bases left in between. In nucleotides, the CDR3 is TGTGCCAGCAGTGACCCCCGCTCCTATAATTCACCCCTCCACTTT. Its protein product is CASSDPRSYNSPLHF.

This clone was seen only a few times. This CDR3 reads CASSPQEATGGLNTEAFF. DNA of the CDR3: TGTGCCAGCTCACCACAAGAGGCGACAGGGGGCCTGAACACTGAAGCTTTCTTT. J is TRBJ1-1 and V is TRBV18, with TRBD1 identical over 10 bases. The CDR3 sequence is 18 residues long. V dropped 1 base and J dropped 0; count of bases not matched to a gene: 8. In germline, CDR1 is KGHSH, CDR2 LQKENI. The full variable domain, with the rest looked up from reference TRBV18 and TRBJ1-1, is NAGVMQNPRHLVRRRGQEARLRCSPMKGHSHVYWYRQLPEEGLKFMVYLQKENIIDESGMPKERFSAEFPKEGPSILRIQQVVRGDSAAYFCASSPQEATGGLNTEAFFGQGTRLTVV.

The CDR3 loop reads CASSPAGAGADTQYF. The DNA for the CDR3 is TGTGCCAGCAGCCCCGCGGGGGCCGGGGCAGATACGCAGTATTTT. The chain links TRBV5-6 to TRBJ2-3; weak D call: TRBD2 (7 bases). Per the germline V gene, CDR1 is SGHDT and CDR2 is YYEEEE. This CDR3 has 15 amino acids. Trimming cost V 4 bases and J 4 bases, with 16 bases left between them.

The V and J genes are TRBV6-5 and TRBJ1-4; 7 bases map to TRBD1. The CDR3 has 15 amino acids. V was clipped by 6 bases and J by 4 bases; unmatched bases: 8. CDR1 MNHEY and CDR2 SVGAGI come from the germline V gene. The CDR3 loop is CASSIQGFINEKLFF. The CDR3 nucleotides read TGTGCCAGCAGCATACAGGGGTTCATTAATGAAAAACTGTTTTTT.

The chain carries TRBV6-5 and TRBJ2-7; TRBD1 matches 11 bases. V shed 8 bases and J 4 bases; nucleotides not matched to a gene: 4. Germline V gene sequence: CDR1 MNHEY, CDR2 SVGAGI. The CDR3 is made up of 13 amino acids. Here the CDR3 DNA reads TGTGCCAGCCCAGGGACAGGGGGGTACGAGCAGTACTTC. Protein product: CASPGTGGYEQYF.

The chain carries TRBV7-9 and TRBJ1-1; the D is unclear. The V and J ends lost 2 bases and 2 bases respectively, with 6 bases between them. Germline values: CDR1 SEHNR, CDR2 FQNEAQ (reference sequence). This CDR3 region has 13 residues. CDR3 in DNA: TGTGCCAGCAGCTTAAACAGTAACACTGAAGCTTTCTTT. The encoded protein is CASSLNSNTEAFF.

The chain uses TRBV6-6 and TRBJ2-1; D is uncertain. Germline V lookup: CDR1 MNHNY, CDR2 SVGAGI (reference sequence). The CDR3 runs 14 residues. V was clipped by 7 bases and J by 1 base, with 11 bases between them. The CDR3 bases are TGTGCCAGCACCTCTTACGGGTCCTACAATGAGCAGTTCTTC. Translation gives CASTSYGSYNEQFF.

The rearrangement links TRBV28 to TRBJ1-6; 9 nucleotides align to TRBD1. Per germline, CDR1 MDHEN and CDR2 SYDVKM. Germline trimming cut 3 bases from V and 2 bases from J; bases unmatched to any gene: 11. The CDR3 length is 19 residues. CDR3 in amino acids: CASSLGTGRLPAYNSPLHF. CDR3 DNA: TGTGCCAGCAGTTTGGGGACAGGGCGGCTCCCTGCCTATAATTCACCCCTCCACTTT.

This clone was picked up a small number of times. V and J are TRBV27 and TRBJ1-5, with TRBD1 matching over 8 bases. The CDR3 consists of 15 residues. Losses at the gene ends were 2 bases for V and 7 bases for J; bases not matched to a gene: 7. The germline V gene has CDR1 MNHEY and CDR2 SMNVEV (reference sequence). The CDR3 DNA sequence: TGTGCCAGCAGTTTAGCGTGGACAGGGACGCAGCCCCAGCATTTT. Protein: CASSLAWTGTQPQHF.

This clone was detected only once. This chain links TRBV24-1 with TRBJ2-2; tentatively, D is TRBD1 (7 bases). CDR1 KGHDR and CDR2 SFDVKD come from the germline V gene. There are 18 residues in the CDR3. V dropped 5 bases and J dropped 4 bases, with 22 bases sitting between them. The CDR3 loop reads CATSARLPGGTGTGELFF. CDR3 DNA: TGTGCCACCAGTGCACGCCTACCAGGGGGGACTGGCACCGGGGAGCTGTTTTTT.

This CDR3 is CASSPAWTAVNYGYTF. The CDR3 DNA follows: TGTGCCAGCAGCCCCGCTTGGACTGCCGTTAACTATGGCTACACCTTC. V usage is TRBV14 and J usage is TRBJ1-2; D ambiguous. The V gene lost 4 bases and the J gene lost 1 base, with 16 bases spanning the gap. This CDR3 is 16 amino acids long. Germline CDR1 is SGHDN and CDR2 is FVKESK.

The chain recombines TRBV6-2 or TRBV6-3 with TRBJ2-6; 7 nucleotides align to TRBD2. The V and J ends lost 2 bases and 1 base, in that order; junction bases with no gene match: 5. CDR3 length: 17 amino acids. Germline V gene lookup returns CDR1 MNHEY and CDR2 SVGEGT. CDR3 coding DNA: TGTGCCAGCAGTTACCACCCGGGGGGTTCTGGGGCCAACGTCCTGACTTTC. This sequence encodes CASSYHPGGSGANVLTF.

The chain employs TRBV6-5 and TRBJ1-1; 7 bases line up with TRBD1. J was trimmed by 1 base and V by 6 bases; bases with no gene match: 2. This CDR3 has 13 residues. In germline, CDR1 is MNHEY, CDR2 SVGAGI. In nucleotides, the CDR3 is TGTGCCAGCAGAAGGGACAGGAACACTGAAGCTTTCTTT. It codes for CASRRDRNTEAFF.

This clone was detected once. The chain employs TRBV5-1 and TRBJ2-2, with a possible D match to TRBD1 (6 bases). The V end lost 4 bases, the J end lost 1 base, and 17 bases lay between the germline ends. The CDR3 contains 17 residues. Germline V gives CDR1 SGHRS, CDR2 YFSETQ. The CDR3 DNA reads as TGCGCCAGCAGCCTCCGTCCCGGGACATTGAACACCGGGGAGCTGTTTTTT. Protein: CASSLRPGTLNTGELFF.